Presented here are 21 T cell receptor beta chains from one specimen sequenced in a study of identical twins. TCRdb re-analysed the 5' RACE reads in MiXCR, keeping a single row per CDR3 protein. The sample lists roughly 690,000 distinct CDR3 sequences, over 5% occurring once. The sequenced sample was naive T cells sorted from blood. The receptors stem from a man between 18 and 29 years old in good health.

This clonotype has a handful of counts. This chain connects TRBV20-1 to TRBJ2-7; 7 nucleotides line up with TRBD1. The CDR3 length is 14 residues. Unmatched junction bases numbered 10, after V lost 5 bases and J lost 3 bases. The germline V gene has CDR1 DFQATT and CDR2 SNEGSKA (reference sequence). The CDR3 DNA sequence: TGCAGTGCTCCTCTATCGGGACAGCTCTACGAGCAGTACTTC. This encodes CSAPLSGQLYEQYF.

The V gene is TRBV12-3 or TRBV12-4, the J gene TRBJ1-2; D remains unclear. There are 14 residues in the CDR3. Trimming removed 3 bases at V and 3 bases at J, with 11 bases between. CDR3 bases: TGTGCCAGCAGTTTGGGCTCCGCGGACTATGGCTACACCTTC. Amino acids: CASSLGSADYGYTF.

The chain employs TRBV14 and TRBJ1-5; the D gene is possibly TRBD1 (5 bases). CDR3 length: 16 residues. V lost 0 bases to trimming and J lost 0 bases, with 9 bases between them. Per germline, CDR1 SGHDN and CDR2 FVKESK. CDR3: CASSQDGGNSNQPQHF. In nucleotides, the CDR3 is TGTGCCAGCAGCCAAGATGGGGGAAATAGCAATCAGCCCCAGCATTTT.

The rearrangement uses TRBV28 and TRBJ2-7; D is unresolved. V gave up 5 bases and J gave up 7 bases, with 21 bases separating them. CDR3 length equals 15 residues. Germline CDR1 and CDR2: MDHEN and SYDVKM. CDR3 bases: TGTGCCAGCAGTGACTCCTTCGGATCCCCCCGAGAGCAGTACTTC. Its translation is CASSDSFGSPREQYF.

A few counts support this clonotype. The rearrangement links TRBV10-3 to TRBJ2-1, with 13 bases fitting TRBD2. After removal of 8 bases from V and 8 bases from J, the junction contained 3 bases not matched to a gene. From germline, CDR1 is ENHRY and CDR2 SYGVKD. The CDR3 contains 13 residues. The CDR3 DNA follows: TGTGCCATCCGAGGACTAGCGGGAGATGAGCAGTTCTTC. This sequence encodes CAIRGLAGDEQFF.

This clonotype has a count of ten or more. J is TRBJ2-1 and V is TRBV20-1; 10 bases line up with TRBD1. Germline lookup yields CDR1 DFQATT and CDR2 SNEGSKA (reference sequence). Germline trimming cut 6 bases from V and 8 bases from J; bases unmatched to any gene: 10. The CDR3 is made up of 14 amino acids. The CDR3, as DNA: TGCAGTGCAAGACAGGGGGCCATGGTCGATGAGCAGTTCTTC. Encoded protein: CSARQGAMVDEQFF.

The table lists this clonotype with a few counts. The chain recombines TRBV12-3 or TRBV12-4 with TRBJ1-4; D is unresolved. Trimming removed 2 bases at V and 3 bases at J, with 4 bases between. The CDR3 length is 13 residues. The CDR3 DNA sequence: TGTGCCAGCAGTTTAAGACCTAATGAAAAACTGTTTTTT. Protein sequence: CASSLRPNEKLFF.

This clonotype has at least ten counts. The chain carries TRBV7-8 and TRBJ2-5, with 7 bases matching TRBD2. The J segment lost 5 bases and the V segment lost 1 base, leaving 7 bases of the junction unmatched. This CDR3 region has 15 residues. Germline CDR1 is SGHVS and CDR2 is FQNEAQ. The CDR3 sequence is CASSLVRTSEETQYF. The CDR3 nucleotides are TGTGCCAGCAGCTTAGTACGTACTAGCGAGGAGACCCAGTACTTC.

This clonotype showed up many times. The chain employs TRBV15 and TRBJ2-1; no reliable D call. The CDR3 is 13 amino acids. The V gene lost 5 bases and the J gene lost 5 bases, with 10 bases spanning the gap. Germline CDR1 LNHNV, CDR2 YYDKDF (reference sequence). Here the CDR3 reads CATSAQGNNEQFF. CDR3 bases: TGTGCCACCAGCGCACAAGGAAACAATGAGCAGTTCTTC.

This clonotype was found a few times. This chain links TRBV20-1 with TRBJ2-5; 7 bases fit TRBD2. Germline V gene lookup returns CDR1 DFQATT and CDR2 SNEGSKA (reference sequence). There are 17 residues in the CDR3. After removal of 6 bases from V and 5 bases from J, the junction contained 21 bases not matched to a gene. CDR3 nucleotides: TGCAGTGCGAATCCCGATACGGCGGGAGAATCCCTGGAGACCCAGTACTTC. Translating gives CSANPDTAGESLETQYF.

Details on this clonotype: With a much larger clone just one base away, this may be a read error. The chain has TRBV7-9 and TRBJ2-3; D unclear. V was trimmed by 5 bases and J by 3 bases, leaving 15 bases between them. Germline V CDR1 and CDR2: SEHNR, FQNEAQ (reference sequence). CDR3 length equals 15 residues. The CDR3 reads CASSAVGPGTDTQYF. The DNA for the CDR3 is TGTGCCAGCAGCGCGGTAGGGCCAGGAACAGATACGCAGTATTTT.

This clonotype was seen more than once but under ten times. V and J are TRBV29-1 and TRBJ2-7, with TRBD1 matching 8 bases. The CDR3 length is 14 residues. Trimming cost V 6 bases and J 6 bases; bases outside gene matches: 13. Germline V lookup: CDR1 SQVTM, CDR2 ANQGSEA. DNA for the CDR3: TGCAGCGTCGCCGGCGGGACAGGACAGTCCGAGCAGTACTTC. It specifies CSVAGGTGQSEQYF.

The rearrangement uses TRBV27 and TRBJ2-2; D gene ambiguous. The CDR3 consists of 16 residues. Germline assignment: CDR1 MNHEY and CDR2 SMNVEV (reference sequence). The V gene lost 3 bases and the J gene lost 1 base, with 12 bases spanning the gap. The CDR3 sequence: CASSFIGFGNTGELFF. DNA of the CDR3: TGTGCCAGCAGTTTTATTGGGTTTGGGAACACCGGGGAGCTGTTTTTT.

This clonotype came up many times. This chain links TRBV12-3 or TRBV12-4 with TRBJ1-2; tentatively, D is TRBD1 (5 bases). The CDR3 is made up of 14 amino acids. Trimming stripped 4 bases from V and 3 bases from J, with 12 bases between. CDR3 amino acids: CASSSGTDHYGYTF. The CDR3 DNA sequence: TGTGCCAGCAGTTCGGGGACGGACCACTATGGCTACACCTTC.

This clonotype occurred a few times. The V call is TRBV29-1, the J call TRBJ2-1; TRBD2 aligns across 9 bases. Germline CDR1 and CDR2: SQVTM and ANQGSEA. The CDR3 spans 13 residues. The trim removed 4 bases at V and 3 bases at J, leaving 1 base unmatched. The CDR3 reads CSVASGIYNEQFF. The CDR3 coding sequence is TGCAGCGTTGCTAGCGGGATCTACAATGAGCAGTTCTTC.

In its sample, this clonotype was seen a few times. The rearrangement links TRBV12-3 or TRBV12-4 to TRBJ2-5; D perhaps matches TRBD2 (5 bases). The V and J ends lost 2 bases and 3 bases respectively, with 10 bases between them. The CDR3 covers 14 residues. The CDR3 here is CASSLLLEKETQYF. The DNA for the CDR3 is TGTGCCAGCAGTTTACTACTAGAGAAAGAGACCCAGTACTTC.

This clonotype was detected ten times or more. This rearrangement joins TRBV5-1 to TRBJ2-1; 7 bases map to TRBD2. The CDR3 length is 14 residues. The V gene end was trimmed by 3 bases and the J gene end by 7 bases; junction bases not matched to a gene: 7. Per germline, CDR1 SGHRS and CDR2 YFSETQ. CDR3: CASSWTGRGNEQFF. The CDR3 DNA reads TGCGCCAGCAGCTGGACCGGGCGGGGGAATGAGCAGTTCTTC.

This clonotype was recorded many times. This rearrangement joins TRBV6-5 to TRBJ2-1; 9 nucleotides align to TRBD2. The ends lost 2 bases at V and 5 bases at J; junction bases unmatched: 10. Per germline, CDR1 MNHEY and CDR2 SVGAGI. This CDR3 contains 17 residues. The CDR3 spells CASSYPTRGRVDNEQFF. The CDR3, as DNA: TGTGCCAGCAGTTACCCTACCCGCGGGAGGGTAGACAATGAGCAGTTCTTC.

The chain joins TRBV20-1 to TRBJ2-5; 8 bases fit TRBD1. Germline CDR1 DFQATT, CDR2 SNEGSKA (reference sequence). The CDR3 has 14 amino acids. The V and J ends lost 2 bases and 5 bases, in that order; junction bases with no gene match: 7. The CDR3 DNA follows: TGCAGTGCTAGACCAGGGGGCGCGGTGGAGACCCAGTACTTC. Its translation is CSARPGGAVETQYF.

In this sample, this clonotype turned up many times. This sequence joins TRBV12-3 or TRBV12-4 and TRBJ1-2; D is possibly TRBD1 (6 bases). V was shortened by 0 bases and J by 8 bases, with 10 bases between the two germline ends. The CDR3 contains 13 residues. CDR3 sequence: CASSLAGQTGYTF. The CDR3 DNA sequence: TGTGCCAGCAGTTTAGCCGGACAGACGGGCTACACCTTC.

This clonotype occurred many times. The DNA of the CDR3 is TGTGCCAGCAGCTCAGTTTTGTCAGATACGCAGTATTTT. Protein: CASSSVLSDTQYF. This chain uses TRBV7-9 with TRBJ2-3; D is ambiguous. With 4 bases removed from V and 4 bases from J, the gap between germline ends came to 9 bases. Germline CDR1 reads SEHNR; CDR2 reads FQNEAQ (reference sequence). The CDR3 is made up of 13 amino acids. Full variable domain (outside the CDR3, taken from reference TRBV7-9 and TRBJ2-3): DTGVSQNPRHKITKRGQNVTFRCDPISEHNRLYWYRQTLGQGPEFLTYFQNEAQLEKSRLLSDRFSAERPKGSFSTLEIQRTEQGDSAMYLCASSSVLSDTQYFGPGTRLTVL.